The 29 T cell receptor beta chains below all came from one sample that was sequenced in a study of T cells in Graves' hyperthyroidism and ophthalmopathy (dated by TCRdb to the late 2010s). Libraries came from multiplex PCR. The run used an Illumina HiSeq 2000. The TCR beta CDR3 regions were amplified from the RNA transcripts. The TCR CDR3 was subjected to a first round of RT-PCR using the HTBI primer set and the Qiagen OneStep RT-PCR kit. TCRdb trimmed the raw reads at Q25, called clones with MiXCR and kept productive beta chains. Identical CDR3 proteins give one entry, which carries the most common genes and DNA. Counted in this sample were about 560,000 distinct CDR3 sequences; 15% to 19% of them appeared once. The ten top clones hold less than 9.5% of the sample. Sequenced sample: blood. Source of these receptors: a woman aged 25-40 years with Graves' hyperthyroidism.

The V gene is TRBV4-2, the J gene TRBJ2-1; D gene unclear. Trimming cost V 1 base and J 5 bases, with 12 bases left between them. Germline assignment: CDR1 LGHNA and CDR2 YNFKEQ. The CDR3 is 15 amino acids. CDR3 region: CASSQGGSLNNEQFF. CDR3 nucleotide sequence: TGTGCCAGCAGCCAAGGAGGTAGTTTAAACAATGAGCAGTTCTTC.

This clonotype was seen a single time. DNA for the CDR3: TGTGCCAGCAGTTTTGAGTTTGGTTTAACTGAAGCTTTCTTT. Translating it yields CASSFEFGLTEAFF. The rearrangement links TRBV12-3 or TRBV12-4 to TRBJ1-1; D gene unclear. This CDR3 comprises 14 residues. V lost 3 bases and J 5 bases, leaving 13 bases between the germline ends.

This clonotype occurred a few times. This CDR3 reads CASSPRQGHMNTEAFF. In DNA, the CDR3 is TGTGCCAGCTCACCACGACAGGGACATATGAACACTGAAGCTTTCTTT. The chain combines TRBV18 with TRBJ1-1; 7 nucleotides align to TRBD1. V dropped 1 base and J dropped 0; count of bases not matched to a gene: 5. This CDR3 has 16 residues. Germline-derived CDR1 and CDR2 are KGHSH and LQKENI.

There are many counts of this clonotype. The V call is TRBV28, the J call TRBJ2-1; TRBD2 matches at 13 bases. The germline V gene encodes CDR1 MDHEN and CDR2 SYDVKM. The CDR3 runs to 20 residues. J was trimmed by 7 bases and V by 3 bases; bases with no gene match: 18. CDR3 coding DNA: TGTGCCAGCAGTTTCTATCGGACTAGCGGGAGTTGGGGGCCTCGGAATGAGCAGTTCTTC. Protein: CASSFYRTSGSWGPRNEQFF.

J is TRBJ1-2 and V is TRBV7-9; D gene uncertain. The germline gives CDR1 SEHNR, CDR2 FQNEAQ (reference sequence). This CDR3 has 15 residues. The V and J ends lost 2 bases and 2 bases respectively, with 12 bases between them. CDR3 region: CASSLLQVSNYGYTF. The DNA of the CDR3 is TGTGCCAGCAGCTTACTTCAGGTTTCCAACTATGGCTACACCTTC.

Many counts were recorded for this clonotype. V and J are TRBV11-2 and TRBJ1-5; no clear D. Germline V gene sequence: CDR1 SGHAT, CDR2 FQNNGV. The CDR3 runs to 15 residues. With 1 base removed from V and 4 bases from J, the gap between germline ends came to 11 bases. The CDR3 spells CASSLGVQRNQPQHF. In nucleotides, the CDR3 is TGTGCCAGCAGCTTAGGGGTACAGCGAAATCAGCCCCAGCATTTT. The full variable domain, its missing parts supplied by reference TRBV11-2 and TRBJ1-5, is EAGVAQSPRYKIIEKRQSVAFWCNPISGHATLYWYQQILGQGPKLLIQFQNNGVVDDSQLPKDRFSAERLKGVDSTLKIQPAKLEDSAVYLCASSLGVQRNQPQHFGDGTRLSIL.

This clonotype came up many times. The CDR3 protein is CASSHTSGSPYNEQFF. DNA of the CDR3: TGCGCCAGCAGCCATACTAGCGGGAGCCCCTACAATGAGCAGTTCTTC. J is TRBJ2-1 and V is TRBV5-1; TRBD2 matches 11 bases. V lost 4 bases to trimming and J lost 2 bases; unmatched junction nucleotides: 5. The CDR3 consists of 16 residues. Germline V gene sequence: CDR1 SGHRS, CDR2 YFSETQ.

In this sample, this clonotype turned up many times. The genes are TRBV18 and TRBJ1-1; a possible D gene is TRBD1 (6 bases). Germline values: CDR1 KGHSH, CDR2 LQKENI. The germline V and J ends were trimmed by 3 bases and 1 base, with 12 bases remaining between them. The CDR3 is made up of 15 amino acids. CDR3 region: CASSPWAGENTEAFF. The CDR3 DNA reads TGTGCCAGCTCACCCTGGGCAGGGGAGAACACTGAAGCTTTCTTT.

This clonotype showed up just a few times. The chain has TRBV5-1 and TRBJ1-4, with 10 bases matching TRBD1. The ends lost 4 bases at V and 7 bases at J; junction bases unmatched: 7. The CDR3 is made up of 15 amino acids. The germline gives CDR1 SGHRS, CDR2 YFSETQ. CDR3: CASSGGTGVGEKLFF. In DNA, the CDR3 is TGCGCCAGCAGCGGAGGGACAGGGGTTGGTGAAAAACTGTTTTTT.

Many counts were recorded for this clonotype. The V and J genes are TRBV12-3 or TRBV12-4 and TRBJ2-2; D unclear. The CDR3 totals 13 residues. Trimming removed 8 bases at V and 1 base at J, with 8 bases between. This CDR3 reads CASVAQNTGELFF. The CDR3 nucleotides read TGTGCCAGCGTAGCCCAGAACACCGGGGAGCTGTTTTTT.

The chain links TRBV6-6 to TRBJ2-2; 8 bases line up with TRBD1. Germline V gives CDR1 MNHNY, CDR2 SVGAGI (reference sequence). With V trimmed by 6 bases and J by 4 bases, 19 bases remained unmatched. The CDR3 runs to 19 residues. CDR3 region: CASSPDPLGQGAFTGELFF. The CDR3 region has the DNA TGTGCCAGCAGCCCCGACCCCCTCGGACAGGGTGCATTCACCGGGGAGCTGTTTTTT.

J is TRBJ2-6 and V is TRBV5-1; weak D call: TRBD2 (6 bases). The V gene's germline CDR1 is SGHRS and CDR2 YFSETQ. The CDR3 has 15 residues. Trimming took 7 bases from V and 0 from J, leaving 11 bases between them. The CDR3 here is CASDSGGSGANVLTF. The CDR3 region has the DNA TGCGCCAGCGATAGCGGAGGCTCTGGGGCCAACGTCCTGACTTTC.

This chain joins TRBV6-2 or TRBV6-3 and TRBJ2-7; 10 bases fit TRBD2. CDR3 length equals 16 residues. Unmatched junction bases numbered 8, after V lost 3 bases and J lost 3 bases. Germline assignment: CDR1 MNHEY and CDR2 SVGEGT. The CDR3 region is CASSYTSGDVFYEQYF. The CDR3 region has the DNA TGTGCCAGCAGTTATACTAGCGGGGACGTATTCTACGAGCAGTACTTC.

This clonotype has a handful of counts. The J gene is TRBJ1-2, the V gene TRBV10-3; 12 bases line up with TRBD1. The CDR3 spans 14 residues. Germline values: CDR1 ENHRY, CDR2 SYGVKD. V shed 7 bases, J shed 6 bases, and the junction held 6 bases outside the gene matches. The CDR3 loop is CAINRDRGRDGYTF. The CDR3 region has the DNA TGTGCCATCAACCGGGACAGGGGGCGCGATGGCTACACCTTC.

The chain joins TRBV6-1 to TRBJ1-4; TRBD1 agrees at 7 bases. With 10 bases clipped from V and 8 bases from J, the junction kept 10 bases outside the gene matches. The CDR3 contains 13 residues. CDR1 is MNHNS and CDR2 is SASEGT in the germline V gene. CDR3 sequence (DNA): TGTGCCACCCGGACAGGAGGAGGCGAAAAACTGTTTTTT. Amino acids: CATRTGGGEKLFF.

The chain is built from TRBV6-1 and TRBJ2-1; the match to TRBD2 covers 12 bases. The V and J ends lost 6 bases and 6 bases, in that order; junction bases with no gene match: 6. Germline V gene sequence: CDR1 MNHNS, CDR2 SASEGT. This CDR3 contains 15 residues. In DNA form, the CDR3 reads TGTGCCAGCAGCCCGACTAGCGGGAGCATCAATGAGCAGTTCTTC. This encodes CASSPTSGSINEQFF.

In its sample, this clonotype was seen many times. The rearrangement uses TRBV5-1 and TRBJ2-3; 12 bases match TRBD2. CDR1 and CDR2 (germline): SGHRS, YFSETQ. The CDR3 loop spans 14 amino acids. V was clipped by 7 bases and J by 2 bases; unmatched bases: 2. The CDR3: CASLAGGSTDTQYF. As DNA, the CDR3 is TGCGCCAGCCTAGCGGGAGGGTCCACAGATACGCAGTATTTT. The full variable domain, completed using reference TRBV5-1 and TRBJ2-3, is KAGVTQTPRYLIKTRGQQVTLSCSPISGHRSVSWYQQTPGQGLQFLFEYFSETQRNKGNFPGRFSGRQFSNSRSEMNVSTLELGDSALYLCASLAGGSTDTQYFGPGTRLTVL.

This clonotype was seen more than once but under ten times. This chain uses TRBV10-3 with TRBJ1-1; 10 bases are a match to TRBD1. After removal of 5 bases from V and 1 base from J, the junction contained 1 base not matched to a gene. The germline V gene encodes CDR1 ENHRY and CDR2 SYGVKD. This CDR3 region has 14 residues. CDR3 residues: CAISRDRGNTEAFF. The CDR3 DNA reads TGTGCCATCAGTCGGGACAGGGGGAACACTGAAGCTTTCTTT.

This clonotype was counted many times. The CDR3 coding sequence is TGTGCCAGCAGTTACGGGGGGGCTAGCAATCAGCCCCAGCATTTT. Its translation is CASSYGGASNQPQHF. The chain has TRBV6-2 or TRBV6-3 and TRBJ1-5, with TRBD1 as a possible D gene (6 bases). This CDR3 has 15 residues. Trimming cost V 2 bases and J 0 bases, with 8 bases left between them. Per germline, CDR1 MNHEY and CDR2 SVGEGT.

Only a few counts were recorded for this clonotype. The chain joins TRBV30 to TRBJ1-4, with D possibly TRBD1 on 5 matching bases. Trimming pared 0 bases from V and 7 bases from J, leaving 12 bases between. This CDR3 has 14 residues. CDR1 GTSNPN and CDR2 SVGIG come from the germline V gene (reference sequence). CDR3 sequence (DNA): TGTGCCTGGAGTGTAAGGGGTACGGGTGAAAAACTGTTTTTT. It specifies CAWSVRGTGEKLFF.

The rearrangement joins TRBV14 to TRBJ1-1; TRBD1 aligns across 8 bases. V lost 3 bases to trimming and J lost 10 bases; unmatched junction nucleotides: 4. The germline V gene encodes CDR1 SGHDN and CDR2 FVKESK. The CDR3 contains 12 residues. The CDR3 sequence is CASSHNRGGAFF. DNA for the CDR3: TGTGCCAGCAGCCATAACAGGGGGGGAGCTTTCTTT.

At least ten counts were recorded for this clonotype. The chain uses TRBV12-3 or TRBV12-4 and TRBJ2-7; the D call may be TRBD1 or TRBD2 (5 bases each). This CDR3 is built from 13 residues. With 3 bases removed from V and 3 bases from J, the gap between germline ends came to 9 bases. The chain's CDR3 is CASSLIGGYEQYF. Written as DNA, the CDR3 is TGTGCCAGCAGTTTGATTGGGGGCTACGAGCAGTACTTC.

The V call is TRBV11-2, the J call TRBJ2-7; 13 bases match TRBD2. The V and J ends lost 5 bases and 1 base, in that order; junction bases with no gene match: 2. The CDR3 spans 15 residues. Germline CDR1 is SGHAT and CDR2 is FQNNGV. The CDR3 bases are TGTGCCAGCAGCGCGACTAGCGGGGGGTCCTACGAGCAGTACTTC. This codes for CASSATSGGSYEQYF.

This clonotype was seen ten or more times. The V and J genes are TRBV7-3 and TRBJ2-1; possibly TRBD2 for D (6 bases). The CDR3 covers 19 residues. V shed 0 bases and J shed 0 bases, with 18 bases lying between them. From germline, CDR1 is SGHTA and CDR2 FQGTGA. The CDR3 DNA sequence: TGTGCCAGCAGCTTAACGAGGGTTGGCGGGGTGAGCTCCTACAATGAGCAGTTCTTC. This sequence encodes CASSLTRVGGVSSYNEQFF.

Ten or more counts support this clonotype. The chain carries TRBV24-1 and TRBJ2-3, with 7 bases fitting TRBD2. The CDR3 totals 17 residues. Germline CDR1 KGHDR, CDR2 SFDVKD. J gave up 0 bases and V 6 bases, and 11 bases lay outside the gene matches. This CDR3 reads CATSIGAGVSSTDTQYF. The CDR3 DNA reads TGTGCCACCAGTATCGGGGCGGGAGTTTCTAGCACAGATACGCAGTATTTT.

This clonotype was found many times. V usage is TRBV18 and J usage is TRBJ2-1; 9 bases map to TRBD1. Trimming cost V 2 bases and J 7 bases; bases outside gene matches: 3. CDR1 KGHSH and CDR2 LQKENI come from the germline V gene. This CDR3 has 14 residues. The chain's CDR3 is CASSPADRGNEQFF. CDR3 bases: TGTGCCAGCTCACCAGCGGACAGGGGAAATGAGCAGTTCTTC.

In its sample, this clonotype was seen a few times. This rearrangement joins TRBV10-2 to TRBJ1-5; D is ambiguous. The CDR3 has 13 amino acids. The germline CDR1 and CDR2 sequences are WSHSY and SAAADI. V was trimmed by 7 bases and J by 3 bases, leaving 10 bases between them. The CDR3 loop is CASKGTINQPQHF. CDR3 sequence (DNA): TGCGCCAGCAAAGGCACTATCAATCAGCCCCAGCATTTT.

This clonotype appeared many times. The genes are TRBV7-2 and TRBJ2-7; D is possibly TRBD2 (6 bases). The CDR3 runs 15 residues. Per the germline V gene, CDR1 is SGHTA and CDR2 is FQGNSA. V lost 6 bases to trimming and J lost 3 bases, with 18 bases between them. The DNA for the CDR3 is TGTGCCAGCAGTTACGCCGCGGGACGACACTACGAGCAGTACTTC. This codes for CASSYAAGRHYEQYF.

The chain couples TRBV29-1 to TRBJ2-1; either TRBD1 or TRBD2 may supply D (5 bases each). The CDR3 spans 12 residues. CDR1 and CDR2 from the germline V gene are SQVTM and ANQGSEA. V was pared by 6 bases and J by 2 bases, with 8 bases between. The CDR3: CSVADTYNEQFF. CDR3 coding DNA: TGCAGCGTAGCGGACACCTACAATGAGCAGTTCTTC.